This T cell receptor (delta chain) was recorded in a study of gamma-delta T cells after stem cell transplantation. The J segment lost 1 base and the V segment lost 3 bases, leaving 16 bases of the junction unmatched. Germline V gene data show CDR1 as GEAIGNYY and CDR2 as EKD. The CDR3 has 19 residues. A remark on this clone: The protein held in TCRdb is that of a much larger clone and does not match this DNA's translation at residue 12, likely because of a read error; the protein shown is translated from the DNA.

TCRdb applied CATT to the RT-PCR reads for clone calling. The sample contains about 690 delta-chain clones, 6.5% to 8% of which appear only once. The rearrangement links TRDV2 to TRDJ1; 10 nucleotides match TRDD3. Material for sequencing was gamma-delta T cells. This receptor was identified in a human donor. It is not recorded whose cells these are; they may come from a transplant donor. The CDR3 DNA follows: TGTGCCTGTGACGACATGTCTACTGGGGGATTGGACCGCACCGATAAACTCATCTTT. It codes for CACDDMSTGGLDRTDKLIF.